Listed below are T cell receptor beta chains from one sample, sequenced in a study of blood T cells in healthy people across ages. One entry per CDR3 protein results from TCRdb running MiXCR on the 5' RACE reads. The sample records about 1.8 million distinct CDR3 sequences, roughly 49% being singletons. Source material: blood. The receptors come from a middle-aged woman in good health. CDR3s include the opening cysteine and the closing phenylalanine or tryptophan.

>TRBV7-2|TRBJ2-7
CASSFAGAPEQYF
>TRBV4-1|TRBJ1-4
CASSPGPGQGNEKLFF
>TRBV20-1|TRBJ2-3
CSAILRVGKDTQYF
>TRBV3-1|TRBJ2-7
CASSQGASASYEQYF
>TRBV7-2|TRBJ2-3
CASSQMTADTQYF
>TRBV5-6|TRBJ2-7
CASSFSNSYEQYF
>TRBV24-1|TRBJ2-1
CATSATLAGVSSYNEQFF
>TRBV29-1|TRBJ1-5
CSVGGNQPQHF
>TRBV25-1|TRBJ1-2
CASRKDAGDGYTF
>TRBV7-8|TRBJ1-2
CASSFLVNYGYTF
>TRBV5-4|TRBJ2-5
CASSPWSSRETQYF
>TRBV5-5|TRBJ2-6
CASSLALVSSGANVLTF
>TRBV10-3|TRBJ1-6
CATSEGTAYSPLHF
>TRBV5-6|TRBJ2-3
CASSYPGGLADTQYF
>TRBV27|TRBJ1-2
CASSRRQGTIYGYTF
>TRBV7-8|TRBJ2-3
CASSHGGADLHTQYF
>TRBV7-7|TRBJ2-3
CASSPGAGLDTQYF
>TRBV9|TRBJ2-1
CASSVSSGGAHEQFF
>TRBV9|TRBJ2-3
CASSNAGTGGADTQYF
>TRBV7-2|TRBJ2-1
CASSLGSFLSDNEQFF
>TRBV12-3/TRBV12-4|TRBJ2-1
CASSMRTGYHNEQFF
>TRBV6-6|TRBJ2-7
CASSPPGTDTYEQYF
>TRBV28|TRBJ2-7
CASSPPGRFSYEQYF
>TRBV7-9|TRBJ2-5
CASSRGSGGQETQYF
>TRBV11-1|TRBJ1-2
CASSSDNLYGYTF
>TRBV6-5|TRBJ2-1
CASRTTGTGGEQFF
>TRBV12-3/TRBV12-4|TRBJ1-2
CASSSTGSDYGYTF
>TRBV3-1|TRBJ2-5
CASSEVTGAVVETQYF
>TRBV18|TRBJ2-1
CASSPQEGIYNEQFF
>TRBV9|TRBJ2-1
CASSARGTAYNEQFF
>TRBV19|NA
CASSGGTGYPYEQYF
>TRBV7-2|TRBJ2-1
CASSLRTANNEQFF
>TRBV5-6|TRBJ2-7
CASSSYEGPQYF
>TRBV4-2|TRBJ2-3
CASSQDNVGGAGDTQYF
>TRBV27|TRBJ2-1
CASARSGGAYNEQFF
>TRBV3-1|TRBJ2-4
CASSQGEGGVAKNIQYF
>TRBV29-1|TRBJ2-3
CSVVRQGGTDTQYF
>TRBV27|NA
CACGGGLGEQYF
>TRBV7-3|TRBJ2-5
CASSQLAGSAQETQYF